Listed below are T cell receptor beta chains from one sample, sequenced in a study of T cell responses to AZD1222 COVID-19 vaccine. Sequencing used immunoSEQ multiplex PCR; TCRdb keeps in-frame clones, though not all of them. There are 100,000 to 120,000 clones in the sample; 88% occur only once, and around 1.5% lies in the top ten. The sample consisted of peripheral blood, taken on day 0 of AZD1222 vaccination. The receptors originated from an adult in good health. The CDR3 runs from the conserved cysteine through the conserved F or W.

cdr3_length,j_call,v_call,cdr3_aa
20,TRBJ2-3,TRBV5-1,CASRDRGGDRLAGASDTQYF
16,TRBJ2-6,TRBV5-1,CASSSILFSGANVLTF
12,TRBJ1-2,TRBV6-5,CACGGQGLGYTF
15,TRBJ2-5,TRBV2,CASSGTSGRGETQYF
14,TRBJ2-1,TRBV24-1,CATSDSRGDNEQFF
17,TRBJ1-5,TRBV7-2,CASSRPPGTGVDQPQHF
20,TRBJ1-5,TRBV10-2,CASSGSLGSPLPLGNQPQHF
15,TRBJ2-7,TRBV7-8,CASSPNREAKHEQYF
13,TRBJ2-7,TRBV10-3,CAISLAGGGEQYF
15,TRBJ1-4,TRBV1,CTSSSQGVLREKLFF
14,TRBJ2-7,TRBV2,CASSEPVGTYEQYF
11,TRBJ2-5,TRBV5-4,CASSRGETQYF
14,TRBJ1-1,TRBV14,CASSRRDWGSEAFF
14,TRBJ1-2,TRBV27,CASSFTGPNYGYTF
16,TRBJ2-3,TRBV19,CASSIASGSKADTQYF
15,TRBJ2-5,TRBV6-5,CASSPYRGRQETQYF
15,TRBJ2-1,TRBV10-3,CAIRGDGGSYNEQFF
16,TRBJ2-3,TRBV11-2,CASSFGLAGRTDTQYF
15,TRBJ1-2,TRBV6-1,CASSEATAQGRGYTF
13,TRBJ1-1,TRBV6-1,CASSADTNTEAFF
15,TRBJ1-2,TRBV16,CASSRSGELPYGYTF
16,TRBJ2-3,TRBV27,CASSLSGYASTDTQYF
13,TRBJ1-2,TRBV27,CASRKDGNYGYTF
15,TRBJ1-3,TRBV6-5,CASSSRPASGNTIYF
15,TRBJ1-4,TRBV13,CASSLGAWANEKLFF
15,TRBJ2-5,TRBV11-2,CASSATGTAQETQYF
12,TRBJ1-2,TRBV2,CASSDYVYGYTF
13,TRBJ1-2,TRBV3-1/TRBV3-2,CASSQTTHYGYTF
14,TRBJ1-4,TRBV10-2,CASSGTGDNEKLFF
20,TRBJ1-2,TRBV6-6,CASSKTPTTTNRRANYGYTF
12,TRBJ1-1,TRBV27,CASSDPGTEAFF
11,TRBJ1-2,TRBV13,CASSLDYGYTF
14,TRBJ1-1,TRBV10-3,CAISSAPPNTEAFF
14,TRBJ2-5,TRBV30,CAYQKSGYQETQYF
13,TRBJ2-7,TRBV30,CAWSGTGMGEQYF
16,TRBJ2-2,TRBV7-6,CASSLARGRGTGELFF